A selection of T cell receptor beta chains follows, all from one sample in a study of T cells in Graves' hyperthyroidism and ophthalmopathy. In TCRdb, the multiplex PCR reads were re-called with MiXCR into one record per CDR3 protein. Of 300,000 to 450,000 distinct CDR3 sequences listed, around 14% are singletons. Source material: blood. All receptors come from a woman between 18 and 29 years old with Graves' hyperthyroidism that later progressed to Graves' ophthalmopathy. The CDR3 runs from the conserved cysteine through the conserved F or W.

>TRBJ2-1|TRBV2
CASTRSSYNEQFF
>TRBJ1-1|TRBV7-8
CASSLMSPGAGTEAFF
>TRBJ1-5|TRBV19
CAGGQMGNQPQHF
>TRBJ2-3|TRBV10-3
CAIAEGPSGVTDTQYF
>TRBJ1-1|TRBV6-1
CASSPGVTEAFF
>TRBJ2-3|TRBV27
CASSFWASGTDTQYF
>TRBJ2-7|TRBV20-1
CSTSDRPTYEQYF
>TRBJ2-2|TRBV19
CAVSRAGELFF
>TRBJ1-6|TRBV30
CAWRGTNSPLHF
>TRBJ2-7|TRBV5-4
CASSLDGTPDYEQYF
>TRBJ2-1|TRBV3-1
CASSQGQGPYNEQFF
>TRBJ2-6|TRBV24-1
CATHLTAGANVLTF
>TRBJ1-4|TRBV25-1
CASRTGLAEKLFF
>TRBJ2-6|TRBV5-1
CASSHQGQPGANVLTF
>TRBJ1-4|TRBV20-1
CSAKGPLSVKLFF
>TRBJ2-1|TRBV10-3
CAISDVQGTYNEQFF
>TRBJ1-5|TRBV4-1
CASSHEWGGNQPQHF
>TRBJ2-3|TRBV7-8
CASSLLTSGRFLGTDTQYF
>TRBJ2-7|TRBV2
CASTPWNEQYF
>TRBJ1-2|TRBV11-2
CASSHDYGYTF
>TRBJ2-5|TRBV5-1
CASSQRAYQETQHF
>TRBJ2-5|TRBV6-1
CASRDTDGRETQYF
>TRBJ1-2|TRBV7-9
CASLLKGDQGYTF
>TRBJ2-3|TRBV7-8
CASSLAGVFSTDTQYF
>TRBJ1-4|TRBV28
CASTRRGTGGNEKLFF
>TRBJ2-7|TRBV27
CASGLTSGHSYEQYF
>TRBJ2-2|TRBV7-9
CASSPGQGATGELFF
>TRBJ2-1|TRBV20-1
CSAPWGVDEQFF
>TRBJ2-4|TRBV15
CATSRAEGLAGAGIQYF
>TRBJ2-7|TRBV5-1
CASSPPTSGRYEQYF
>TRBJ2-5|TRBV15
CATSRETSGAETQYF
>TRBJ2-2|TRBV28
CASSFPRLAVNTGELFF
>TRBJ2-7|TRBV12-3/TRBV12-4
CASSLEGVGQYF
>TRBJ2-3|TRBV7-9
CASSPPWRSSGINGDTQYF
>TRBJ2-2|TRBV14
CASSQELGSTGELFF
>TRBJ2-7|TRBV20-1
CSAGTPKWEGPNEQYF
>TRBJ1-1|TRBV19
CASSDRDTEAFF
>TRBJ2-2|TRBV9
CASSTGDANTGELFF
>TRBJ2-1|TRBV7-2
CASSPFSGGYNEQFF
>TRBJ2-1|TRBV20-1
CSARTGTSGAYNEQFF
>TRBJ1-6|TRBV7-8
CASSRPGSMGDSPLHF
>TRBJ1-5|TRBV20-1
CSARIPRSGRDERSQPQHF
>TRBJ2-1|TRBV6-2/TRBV6-3
CASRDPPYNEQFF
>TRBJ2-5|TRBV7-8
CASSLGDRGQQTQYF